One sample yielded the 5 T cell receptor beta chains listed below, sequenced in a study of shared clonotypes between healthy human individuals. The table came from immunoSEQ multiplex PCR; TCRdb's copy has only in-frame clones and leaves some out. This sample has 950,000 to 1,100,000 clones, with 75% to 85% found just once. Sequenced input: memory CD4+ T cells from PBMCs. Subset noted: CD45RA-negative fraction. The source is a young man in good health. Some clones in this sample may be carry-over from other donors' samples.

The V call is TRBV5-1, the J call TRBJ2-1; D remains unclear. The germline V gene encodes CDR1 SGHRS and CDR2 YFSETQ. The ends were cut back, 0 bases at V and 3 bases at J, with 13 bases in the middle. The CDR3 contains 16 residues. The CDR3 sequence: CASSLAQSYYYNEQFF. Written as DNA, the CDR3 is TGCGCCAGCAGCTTGGCCCAGTCCTACTACTACAATGAGCAGTTCTTC.

This clone appeared a few times. The chain joins TRBV30 to TRBJ2-2, with 9 bases lining up with TRBD1. Germline assignment: CDR1 GTSNPN and CDR2 SVGIG (reference sequence). The CDR3 has 14 amino acids. V shed 8 bases, J shed 4 bases, and the junction held 8 bases outside the gene matches. CDR3 sequence reads: CARGTGSGTGELFF. The CDR3 DNA sequence: TGTGCCAGGGGGACAGGGTCGGGCACCGGGGAGCTGTTTTTT.

The genes are TRBV5-4 and TRBJ2-2, with D possibly being TRBD1 (6 bases). V shed 2 bases and J shed 0 bases, with 11 bases lying between them. Germline V lookup: CDR1 SGHNT, CDR2 YYREEE (reference sequence). This CDR3 has 16 amino acids. The CDR3 loop reads CASSLATGTNTGELFF. The CDR3 bases are TGTGCCAGCAGCTTAGCCACAGGGACGAACACCGGGGAGCTGTTTTTT.

The chain has TRBV7-8 and TRBJ1-4; D may be TRBD1 (6 bases). Germline V lookup: CDR1 SGHVS, CDR2 FQNEAQ. This CDR3 spans 14 amino acids. V lost 5 bases and J lost 7, with 14 bases in between. The CDR3 reads CASSPRGRAEKLFF. CDR3 in DNA: TGTGCCAGCAGCCCCAGGGGCAGGGCTGAAAAACTGTTTTTT.

The chain combines TRBV7-9 with TRBJ1-2; D may be TRBD1 (5 bases). The CDR3 contains 15 residues. Germline CDR1 is SEHNR and CDR2 is FQNEAQ (reference sequence). Trimming took off 4 bases at V and 7 bases at J, with 19 bases between the two ends. CDR3 sequence reads: CASSSRDSRQGGYTF. The CDR3 region has the DNA TGTGCCAGCAGCTCCCGGGACTCCCGTCAGGGTGGCTACACCTTC. Variable domain in full (rest from reference TRBV7-9 and TRBJ1-2): DTGVSQNPRHKITKRGQNVTFRCDPISEHNRLYWYRQTLGQGPEFLTYFQNEAQLEKSRLLSDRFSAERPKGSFSTLEIQRTEQGDSAMYLCASSSRDSRQGGYTFGSGTRLTVV.